The 13 T cell receptor beta chains given below trace back to one sample, sequenced in a study of regulatory dendritic cells for organ transplantation. Sequenced by immunoSEQ multiplex PCR; TCRdb stores in-frame clones only, minus some. This sample has 30,000 or so clones, with roughly 85% found just once. The sequenced sample was naive CD8+ T cells from blood. The subset: CD45RA+ naive T cells. The source of these receptors is a human donor in good health.

In this sample, this clone turned up a few times. V usage is TRBV19 and J usage is TRBJ2-7; 8 positions match TRBD2. V gave up 0 bases and J gave up 3 bases; unmatched junction bases: 4. The CDR3 is 15 amino acids. Germline assignment: CDR1 LNHDA and CDR2 SQIVND (reference sequence). This chain's CDR3 is CASSIERGANYEQYF. CDR3 nucleotide sequence: TGTGCCAGTAGTATAGAGCGGGGGGCCAACTACGAGCAGTACTTC.

The J gene is TRBJ1-2, the V gene TRBV6-5; D is unclear. Trimming removed 0 bases from V and 4 bases from J, with 12 bases in between. From germline, CDR1 is MNHEY and CDR2 SVGAGI. The length of the CDR3 is 15 residues. The DNA for the CDR3 is TGTGCCAGCAGTTACTCGGGTCGGCGGATCTATGGCTACACCTTC. This sequence encodes CASSYSGRRIYGYTF.

The rearrangement links TRBV7-3 to TRBJ2-2; 7 nucleotides agree with TRBD2. V shed 5 bases and J 1 base; nucleotides not matched to a gene: 4. The CDR3 has 15 residues. The germline gives CDR1 SGHTA, CDR2 FQGTGA. The CDR3 DNA sequence: TGTGCCAGCAGCGGAGGACTAGTGAACACCGGGGAGCTGTTTTTT. This gives the protein CASSGGLVNTGELFF.

V usage is TRBV27 and J usage is TRBJ2-1; 7 nucleotides line up with TRBD1. CDR3 length: 14 residues. The junction had 11 bases not matched to a gene; V was cut back by 11 bases and J by 4 bases. The germline V gene has CDR1 MNHEY and CDR2 SMNVEV (reference sequence). The CDR3 here is CAAAETGTYNEQFF. The CDR3 nucleotides are TGTGCCGCAGCCGAGACAGGGACATACAATGAGCAGTTCTTC.

Written as DNA, the CDR3 is TGTGCCAGCAGCTTTCCCGACACTGAGCTTAACCAAGAGACCCAGTACTTC. Its protein is CASSFPDTELNQETQYF. The chain employs TRBV7-6 and TRBJ2-5; D call uncertain. The germline gives CDR1 SGHVS, CDR2 FNYEAQ. The V end lost 3 bases, the J end lost 0 bases, and 17 bases lay between the germline ends. The CDR3 contains 17 residues. Full variable domain (remainder filled in from reference TRBV7-6 and TRBJ2-5): GAGVSQSPRYKVTKRGQDVALRCDPISGHVSLYWYRQALGQGPEFLTYFNYEAQQDKSGLPNDRFSAERPEGSISTLTIQRTEQRDSAMYRCASSFPDTELNQETQYFGPGTRLLVL.

The rearrangement joins TRBV5-6 to TRBJ2-7; the D gene is possibly TRBD1 (6 bases). The CDR3 extends over 15 amino acids. Germline values: CDR1 SGHDT, CDR2 YYEEEE. V lost 5 bases and J 2 bases, leaving 17 bases between the germline ends. The CDR3 DNA reads as TGTGCCAGCAGTCCGGTTCAGGGGCCAACCTACGAGCAGTACTTC. It specifies CASSPVQGPTYEQYF.

CDR3 sequence (DNA): TGTGCCAGCAGCCAAGCCAGGGGAAATGAAGCTTTCTTT. Translated: CASSQARGNEAFF. The chain couples TRBV4-2 to TRBJ1-1; D may be TRBD1 (6 bases). Germline V gene data show CDR1 as LGHNA and CDR2 as YNFKEQ. Trimming pared 1 base from V and 7 bases from J, leaving 10 bases between. This CDR3 region has 13 residues.

This clone was counted once. The gene calls are TRBV6-6 and TRBJ2-5; the match to TRBD2 covers 7 bases. CDR1 is MNHNY, CDR2 SVGAGI, per germline (reference sequence). There are 15 residues in the CDR3. After removal of 1 base from V and 2 bases from J, the junction contained 4 bases not matched to a gene. The CDR3 DNA reads TGTGCCAGCAGTTACTACAGCGGGGCGCAAGAGACCCAGTACTTC. Its protein product is CASSYYSGAQETQYF.

The chain has TRBV7-9 and TRBJ2-6; TRBD1 matches 7 bases. The CDR3 sequence is 18 residues long. Germline assignment: CDR1 SEHNR and CDR2 FQNEAQ (reference sequence). Trimming took 6 bases from V and 1 from J; bases not matched to a gene: 12. The CDR3 region has the DNA TGTGCCAGCAGAGCAGGGACAGTCGACCGGTCTGGGGCCAACGTCCTGACTTTC. Protein sequence: CASRAGTVDRSGANVLTF.

This clone was recorded only once. The chain has TRBV7-9 and TRBJ1-4, with TRBD1 identical over 7 bases. CDR1 and CDR2 from the germline V gene are SEHNR and FQNEAQ (reference sequence). Unmatched junction bases numbered 6, after V lost 5 bases and J lost 3 bases. The CDR3 loop spans 15 amino acids. The CDR3 DNA reads TGTGCCAGCAGCCCGCTAGGGACAGCTAATGAAAAACTGTTTTTT. It codes for CASSPLGTANEKLFF. The entire variable domain, with the rest obtained from reference TRBV7-9 and TRBJ1-4, is as follows: DTGVSQNPRHKITKRGQNVTFRCDPISEHNRLYWYRQTLGQGPEFLTYFQNEAQLEKSRLLSDRFSAERPKGSFSTLEIQRTEQGDSAMYLCASSPLGTANEKLFFGSGTQLSVL.

This sequence joins TRBV7-2 and TRBJ2-7, with 11 bases that match TRBD2. CDR3 length: 19 amino acids. The V segment lost 4 bases and the J segment 1 base; nucleotides outside the gene matches: 15. The V gene's germline CDR1 is SGHTA and CDR2 FQGNSA. In DNA form, the CDR3 reads TGTGCCAGCAGCTCACTGGACGGCTCTAGCGGGGGGAGTTCCTACGAGCAGTACTTC. Encoded protein: CASSSLDGSSGGSSYEQYF.

This clone was detected a few times. The rearrangement uses TRBV6-6 and TRBJ1-1, with 11 nucleotides matching TRBD1. Germline CDR1 reads MNHNY; CDR2 reads SVGAGI (reference sequence). V trimming: 2 bases; J trimming: 4 bases; junction bases outside the gene matches: 3. The CDR3 has 15 residues. The CDR3 DNA reads as TGTGCCAGCAGTTACGGGACAGGGGGTGGCACTGAAGCTTTCTTT. Translation gives CASSYGTGGGTEAFF.

The chain uses TRBV4-1 and TRBJ1-4; D may be TRBD1 (6 bases). V gave up 4 bases and J gave up 5 bases, with 11 bases separating them. The CDR3 spans 14 residues. Germline V gene sequence: CDR1 MGHRA, CDR2 YSYEKL. The CDR3 sequence is CASSLRTVNEKLFF. The CDR3 nucleotides are TGCGCCAGCAGCCTACGGACAGTAAATGAAAAACTGTTTTTT.